This entry is about one TCR beta chain. Its antigen is not identified. This sample stems from a study of shared clonotypes between healthy human individuals. Overall study results and limits: Clonotype sharing among the donors was expected to vary with sequencing depth. Non-shared clonotypes had lower generation probabilities than those shared by all four donors.

Each replicate PCR on the sorted subsets used about 0.2 ug DNA (approximately 33,000 T cell genomes). Libraries were prepared by immunoSEQ multiplex PCR; TCRdb keeps only in-frame clonotypes and omits some of them. Among over 1.4 million clones listed, more than 95% were seen once. Donors included only healthy HIV-negative adults lacking recent acute infections or vaccinations. The germline V and J ends were trimmed by 3 bases and 6 bases, with 14 bases remaining between them. Germline V gene sequence: CDR1 LNHDA, CDR2 SQIVND (reference sequence). The CDR3 sequence is 14 residues long. Sample: naive CD4+ T cells sorted from blood. Subset in this sample: CD45RA+ positively selected. The chain joins TRBV19 to TRBJ1-1; a weak D match, TRBD1 (5 bases). This clonotype was sampled from a man aged 30-40 years in good health. The chain's CDR3 is CASSILWPGAEAFF. Written as DNA, the CDR3 is TGTGCCAGTAGTATTCTCTGGCCGGGGGCTGAAGCTTTCTTT. Looking up the rest from reference TRBV19 and TRBJ1-1 gives the full variable domain: DGGITQSPKYLFRKEGQNVTLSCEQNLNHDAMYWYRQDPGQGLRLIYYSQIVNDFQKGDIAEGYSVSREKKESFPLTVTSAQKNPTAFYLCASSILWPGAEAFFGQGTRLTVV.